Presented here are 31 T cell receptor beta chains from one specimen sequenced in a study of cytomegalovirus exposure and HLA in healthy donors. 60 Vbeta and 13 Jbeta primers were used in PCR. Profiled with immunoSEQ multiplex PCR; TCRdb holds only in-frame clones, not every one. The table has 75,000 to 95,000 clones, 69% seen once. Sequencing input: PBMCs. These receptors were obtained from a man in his fifties or sixties in good health and CMV-seronegative.

This chain connects TRBV4-2 to TRBJ1-3; D is unresolved. This CDR3 is 13 amino acids long. CDR1 and CDR2 (germline): LGHNA, YNFKEQ. V lost 5 bases and J lost 8, with 13 bases in between. In DNA, the CDR3 is TGTGCCAGCAGCAACAGAGGGCGGCACACCATATATTTT. Translated: CASSNRGRHTIYF.

V and J are TRBV5-1 and TRBJ2-5; 8 bases map to TRBD2. J was trimmed by 5 bases and V by 5 bases; bases with no gene match: 5. Germline loops: CDR1 SGHRS, CDR2 YFSETQ. There are 13 residues in the CDR3. This CDR3 is CASRFSGKETQYF. In DNA form, the CDR3 reads TGCGCCAGCAGATTTAGCGGGAAGGAGACCCAGTACTTC.

This clone has only one observation. The chain couples TRBV7-8 to TRBJ2-7; 14 bases are a match to TRBD2. V lost 5 bases, J lost 5 bases, and 5 bases stayed unmatched. This CDR3 spans 15 amino acids. CDR1 and CDR2 from the germline V gene are SGHVS and FQNEAQ. CDR3 DNA sequence: TGTGCCAGCAGCCCGGGACTAGCGGGAGATCACGAGCAGTACGTC. This codes for CASSPGLAGDHEQYV.

The sample holds one count of this clone. V gene TRBV10-3 combines with J gene TRBJ2-3; D is ambiguous. Germline V gene lookup returns CDR1 ENHRY and CDR2 SYGVKD. Trimming pared 0 bases from V and 4 bases from J, leaving 11 bases between. This CDR3 comprises 15 residues. As DNA, the CDR3 is TGTGCCATCAGTGAGTCCCTTGTTAATGCAGATACGCAGTATTTT. Protein product: CAISESLVNADTQYF.

The J gene is TRBJ2-7, the V gene TRBV5-6, with TRBD1 matching over 9 bases. Germline V gives CDR1 SGHDT, CDR2 YYEEEE. The J segment lost 7 bases and the V segment lost 4 bases, leaving 9 bases of the junction unmatched. There are 14 residues in the CDR3. CDR3 in amino acids: CASSSLQGAGEQYF. The CDR3 DNA sequence: TGTGCCAGCAGCAGCCTACAGGGGGCGGGTGAGCAGTACTTC.

This chain joins TRBV6-5 and TRBJ1-1; 7 bases map to TRBD1. The CDR3 length is 16 residues. Germline CDR1 and CDR2: MNHEY and SVGAGI. The junction had 9 bases not matched to a gene; V was cut back by 0 bases and J by 5 bases. The CDR3 region has the DNA TGTGCCAGCAGTTACTCCCAGGGGGAAGTAGGAACTGAAGCTTTCTTT. It translates to CASSYSQGEVGTEAFF.

The V gene is TRBV14, the J gene TRBJ2-7, with 11 bases lining up with TRBD1. V gave up 5 bases and J gave up 5 bases; unmatched junction bases: 5. Germline lookup yields CDR1 SGHDN and CDR2 FVKESK. CDR3 size: 14 residues. The CDR3 nucleotides are TGTGCCAGCAGCAGGGACAGGGGGTTGAACGAGCAGTACGTC. Translation: CASSRDRGLNEQYV.

The chain carries TRBV6-5 and TRBJ2-4, with D tentatively TRBD1 (6 bases). The CDR3 extends over 14 amino acids. The germline V gene has CDR1 MNHEY and CDR2 SVGAGI. V was shortened by 6 bases and J by 3 bases, with 12 bases between the two germline ends. CDR3 region: CASRAGDSKNIQYF. The CDR3 DNA is TGTGCCAGCAGGGCAGGGGATAGCAAAAACATTCAGTACTTC.

The V and J genes are TRBV5-1 and TRBJ2-5; D is possibly TRBD1 (5 bases). Germline assignment: CDR1 SGHRS and CDR2 YFSETQ. The CDR3 covers 13 residues. Trimming removed 4 bases from V and 5 bases from J, with 12 bases in between. Here the CDR3 reads CASSTRARETQYF. The CDR3 DNA reads as TGCGCCAGCAGCACCAGGGCCCGGGAGACCCAGTACTTC. Together with reference TRBV5-1 and TRBJ2-5, the CDR3 gives the full variable domain: KAGVTQTPRYLIKTRGQQVTLSCSPISGHRSVSWYQQTPGQGLQFLFEYFSETQRNKGNFPGRFSGRQFSNSRSEMNVSTLELGDSALYLCASSTRARETQYFGPGTRLLVL.

This clone was detected once. This chain joins TRBV4-3 and TRBJ2-3; 10 nucleotides align to TRBD1. This CDR3 contains 18 residues. CDR1 and CDR2 from the germline V gene are LGHNA and YSLEER. V lost 4 bases to trimming and J lost 0 bases; unmatched junction nucleotides: 10. Here the CDR3 DNA reads TGCGCCAGCAGCCTTGGGACAGGGGATGCTCTTAGCACAGATACGCAGTATTTT. This encodes CASSLGTGDALSTDTQYF.

The CDR3 DNA reads as TGTGCCAGCAGCTCCCCCATGATGAGCTCCTACAATGAGCAGTTCTTC. This codes for CASSSPMMSSYNEQFF. The rearrangement uses TRBV7-8 and TRBJ2-1; D call uncertain. V shed 4 bases and J shed 0 bases, with 13 bases lying between them. CDR1 is SGHVS and CDR2 is FQNEAQ in the germline V gene. CDR3 length: 16 residues.

This clone was seen only once. CDR3 sequence reads: CASSQRNPGGYTF. CDR3 in DNA: TGCGCCAGCAGCCAAAGAAACCCGGGGGGCTACACCTTC. The chain joins TRBV4-3 to TRBJ1-2; D gene uncertain. The V end was cut by 2 bases, the J end by 8 bases, with 12 bases between. The CDR3 is 13 amino acids. Germline V gene lookup returns CDR1 LGHNA and CDR2 YSLEER.

This chain uses TRBV10-3 with TRBJ2-3, with D perhaps matching TRBD2 (5 bases). V was trimmed by 8 bases and J by 1 base, leaving 10 bases between them. From germline, CDR1 is ENHRY and CDR2 SYGVKD. This CDR3 comprises 13 residues. This chain's CDR3 is CAIEDSGTDTQYF. For the CDR3, the DNA is TGTGCCATCGAAGATAGCGGCACAGATACGCAGTATTTT.

The genes are TRBV28 and TRBJ2-7; 11 bases agree with TRBD2. The length of the CDR3 is 16 residues. V lost 4 bases and J lost 2; bases outside the gene matches: 7. Looked up from germline, CDR1 is MDHEN and CDR2 is SYDVKM. CDR3 region: CASSSIAGGPPYEQYF. For the CDR3, the DNA is TGTGCCAGCAGTTCGATAGCGGGGGGGCCCCCCTACGAGCAGTACTTC.

DNA of the CDR3: TGCGCCAGCAGCCGTGGGACAGGGGATCTTCAGCCCCAGCATTTT. Its protein product is CASSRGTGDLQPQHF. The gene calls are TRBV23-1 and TRBJ1-5; 10 nucleotides match TRBD1. TRBV23-1 is recorded as an ORF, its role being uncertain. The CDR3 contains 15 residues. After removal of 6 bases from V and 6 bases from J, the junction contained 8 bases not matched to a gene.

The V and J genes are TRBV28 and TRBJ1-6, with 9 bases aligning to TRBD1. The germline gives CDR1 MDHEN, CDR2 SYDVKM. CDR3 size: 19 residues. V was pared by 7 bases and J by 7 bases, with 20 bases of the junction left unmatched. CDR3 sequence (DNA): TGTGCCAGCAAAATTCCTATTTCGGGGGTGGGACAGGGAAATTCACCCCTCCACTTT. Residues: CASKIPISGVGQGNSPLHF.

The genes are TRBV5-6 and TRBJ2-5; a weak D match, TRBD2 (5 bases). Germline loops: CDR1 SGHDT, CDR2 YYEEEE. The CDR3 has 13 residues. Trimming cost V 7 bases and J 4 bases, with 14 bases left between them. The CDR3 loop reads CASLASGAETQYF. The CDR3 DNA follows: TGTGCCAGCCTAGCCAGTGGTGCAGAGACCCAGTACTTC.

This chain connects TRBV12-5 to TRBJ2-5; 12 bases line up with TRBD2. The CDR3 length is 16 residues. Per germline, CDR1 LGHNT and CDR2 FRNRAP. V was clipped by 1 base and J by 5 bases; unmatched bases: 5. The CDR3 protein is CASGLGLAGARETQYF. The CDR3 nucleotides read TGTGCTAGTGGTTTGGGACTAGCGGGAGCGAGGGAGACCCAGTACTTC.

This clone was seen only a few times. J is TRBJ2-1 and V is TRBV27; TRBD1 aligns across 9 bases. The V segment lost 8 bases and the J segment 3 bases; nucleotides outside the gene matches: 2. This CDR3 comprises 13 residues. The germline V gene encodes CDR1 MNHEY and CDR2 SMNVEV (reference sequence). The CDR3 sequence: CASRDRVYNEQFF. DNA for the CDR3: TGTGCCAGCCGGGACAGGGTCTACAATGAGCAGTTCTTC.

This clone occurred a few times. This CDR3 is CASSSKREGNEQFF. In DNA, the CDR3 is TGTGCCAGCAGCTCCAAGCGGGAGGGCAATGAGCAGTTCTTC. The chain joins TRBV11-3 to TRBJ2-1; 10 positions agree with TRBD2. Per the germline V gene, CDR1 is SGHNT and CDR2 is YENEEA. The V and J ends lost 4 bases and 6 bases, in that order; junction bases with no gene match: 3. The CDR3 runs 14 residues.

The chain joins TRBV4-1 to TRBJ2-5; the D gene is possibly TRBD2 (6 bases). Germline CDR1 reads MGHRA; CDR2 reads YSYEKL. V lost 1 base and J lost 1, with 10 bases in between. The CDR3 extends over 15 amino acids. CDR3 nucleotide sequence: TGCGCCAGCAGCCAAGTATCCGGGAGCCAAGAGACCCAGTACTTC. As protein: CASSQVSGSQETQYF.

This CDR3 is CASRSGTGLGNTIYF. CDR3 in DNA: TGCGCCAGCAGGTCCGGGACAGGGCTTGGAAACACCATATATTTT. The chain links TRBV5-1 to TRBJ1-3, with 9 bases identical to TRBD1. V shed 5 bases, J shed 3 bases, and the junction held 6 bases outside the gene matches. Germline V gene lookup returns CDR1 SGHRS and CDR2 YFSETQ. The CDR3 covers 15 residues.

DNA of the CDR3: TGTGCCAGCAGCTCTAACAGGGTCGGGGGCTACACCTTC. This sequence encodes CASSSNRVGGYTF. This sequence joins TRBV7-3 and TRBJ1-2, with D perhaps matching TRBD1 (6 bases). V was pared by 4 bases and J by 8 bases, with 14 bases between. The germline V gene has CDR1 SGHTA and CDR2 FQGTGA. The CDR3 totals 13 residues. The full variable domain, rest sourced from reference TRBV7-3 and TRBJ1-2, is GAGVSQTPSNKVTEKGKYVELRCDPISGHTALYWYRQSLGQGPEFLIYFQGTGAADDSGLPNDRFFAVRPEGSVSTLKIQRTERGDSAVYLCASSSNRVGGYTFGSGTRLTVV.

The chain joins TRBV5-4 to TRBJ2-3; D may be TRBD2 (6 bases). This CDR3 contains 15 residues. Germline CDR1 is SGHNT and CDR2 is YYREEE (reference sequence). Between the trimmed V and J ends, which lost 0 bases and 1 base, there was a span of 9 bases. The CDR3 protein is CASSLVASGTDTQYF. CDR3 bases: TGTGCCAGCAGCTTGGTGGCTAGCGGCACAGATACGCAGTATTTT.

This clone was found once. The chain combines TRBV4-1 with TRBJ1-2; TRBD1 agrees at 8 bases. The CDR3 loop spans 14 amino acids. V was pared by 4 bases and J by 3 bases, with 4 bases of the junction left unmatched. From germline, CDR1 is MGHRA and CDR2 YSYEKL. CDR3 region: CASSPRDRYYGYTF. The CDR3 DNA is TGCGCCAGCAGCCCCCGGGACAGGTACTATGGCTACACCTTC.

The V call is TRBV4-1, the J call TRBJ2-4, with a tentative D call TRBD2 (6 bases). CDR3 size: 15 residues. The germline V gene encodes CDR1 MGHRA and CDR2 YSYEKL. The V end lost 2 bases, the J end lost 3 bases, and 11 bases lay between the germline ends. The CDR3 loop is CASSQPGSSKNIQYF. The CDR3 region has the DNA TGCGCCAGCAGCCAACCCGGGAGTAGCAAAAACATTCAGTACTTC.

The genes are TRBV7-2 and TRBJ1-2, with 8 bases aligning to TRBD1. Per the germline V gene, CDR1 is SGHTA and CDR2 is FQGNSA. The CDR3 has 14 amino acids. J was trimmed by 2 bases and V by 5 bases; bases with no gene match: 4. The CDR3 DNA follows: TGTGCCAGCAGCGGGGACAGGACAAACTATGGCTACACCTTC. Its protein is CASSGDRTNYGYTF.

The chain combines TRBV2 with TRBJ2-5; D is possibly TRBD1 (6 bases). Trimming took off 6 bases at V and 1 base at J, with 9 bases between the two ends. There are 13 residues in the CDR3. Germline CDR1 is SNHLY and CDR2 is FYNNEI. The CDR3 is CASRGDTQETQYF. The DNA of the CDR3 is TGTGCCAGCAGGGGGGACACCCAAGAGACCCAGTACTTC.

This chain joins TRBV5-1 and TRBJ2-7, with a tentative D call TRBD1 (6 bases). The CDR3 is 17 residues long. Germline V gives CDR1 SGHRS, CDR2 YFSETQ. V was pared by 0 bases and J by 2 bases, with 18 bases between. CDR3 amino acids: CASSLAARTEITYEQYF. CDR3 in DNA: TGCGCCAGCAGCTTGGCCGCTAGGACAGAAATTACCTACGAGCAGTACTTC.

The rearrangement links TRBV11-3 to TRBJ1-3; D is perhaps TRBD1 (5 bases). The V gene lost 5 bases and the J gene lost 5 bases, with 13 bases spanning the gap. The CDR3 is 14 amino acids. Germline-derived CDR1 and CDR2 are SGHNT and YENEEA. The CDR3 sequence is CASSLGRGRNTIYF. The CDR3 DNA reads as TGTGCCAGCAGCCTGGGGAGGGGTAGAAACACCATATATTTT.

This clone was counted a few times. CDR3 protein: CASTADRENEKLFF. CDR3 in DNA: TGCGCCAGCACCGCGGACCGGGAGAATGAAAAACTGTTTTTT. This chain connects TRBV5-1 to TRBJ1-4; D unresolved. Trimming stripped 6 bases from V and 5 bases from J, with 14 bases between. In germline, CDR1 is SGHRS, CDR2 YFSETQ. The CDR3 contains 14 residues.